This record covers a single T cell receptor (beta chain). The antigen remains undetermined. The sample belongs to a study of shared clonotypes between healthy human individuals. Donors were healthy HIV-negative adults without recently reported acute infections or vaccinations. On sorted subsets, replicate PCRs used 200 to 250 ng DNA, or tens of thousands of T cell genomes. Profiled with immunoSEQ multiplex PCR; TCRdb holds only in-frame clones, not every one. The sample lists over a million clones, 98% occurring once. V lost 4 bases to trimming and J lost 2 bases; unmatched junction nucleotides: 11. Germline values: CDR1 LNHDA, CDR2 SQIVND (reference sequence). The CDR3 is 17 residues long. General study results and limits: Against clonotypes common to all four donors, non-shared ones had lower generation probabilities.

The specimen was naive CD4+ T cells sorted from blood. The sample's subset: CD45RA+ positively selected. This chain joins TRBV19 and TRBJ1-5; 7 nucleotides line up with TRBD1. The TCR originated in a man aged 30 to 45 in good health. Here the CDR3 reads CASSKDRIVKRNQPQHF. CDR3 in DNA: TGTGCCAGTAGTAAGGACAGGATTGTTAAGCGCAATCAGCCCCAGCATTTT.